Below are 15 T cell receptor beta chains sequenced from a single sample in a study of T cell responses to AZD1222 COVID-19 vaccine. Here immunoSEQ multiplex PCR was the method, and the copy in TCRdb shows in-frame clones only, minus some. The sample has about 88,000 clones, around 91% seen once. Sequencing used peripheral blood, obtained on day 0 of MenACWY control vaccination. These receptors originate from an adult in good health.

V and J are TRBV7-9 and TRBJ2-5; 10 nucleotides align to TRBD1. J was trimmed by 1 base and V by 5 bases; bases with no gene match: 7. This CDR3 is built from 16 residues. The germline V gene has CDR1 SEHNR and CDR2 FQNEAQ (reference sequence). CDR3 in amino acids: CASSPGQGSRQETQYF. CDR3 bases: TGTGCCAGCAGCCCGGGACAGGGGTCCCGCCAAGAGACCCAGTACTTC.

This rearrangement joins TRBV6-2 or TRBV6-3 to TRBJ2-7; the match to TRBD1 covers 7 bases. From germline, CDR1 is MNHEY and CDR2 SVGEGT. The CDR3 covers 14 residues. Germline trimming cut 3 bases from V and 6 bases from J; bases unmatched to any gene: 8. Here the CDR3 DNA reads TGTGCCAGCAGTTATGGTCAGGGGGTCTCCGAGCAGTACTTC. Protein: CASSYGQGVSEQYF.

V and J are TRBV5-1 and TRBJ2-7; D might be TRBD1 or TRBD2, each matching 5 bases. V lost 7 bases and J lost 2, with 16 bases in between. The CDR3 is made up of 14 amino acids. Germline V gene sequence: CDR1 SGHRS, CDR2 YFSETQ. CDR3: CASGSGTAAYEQYF. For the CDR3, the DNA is TGCGCCAGCGGGTCTGGGACCGCGGCCTACGAGCAGTACTTC.

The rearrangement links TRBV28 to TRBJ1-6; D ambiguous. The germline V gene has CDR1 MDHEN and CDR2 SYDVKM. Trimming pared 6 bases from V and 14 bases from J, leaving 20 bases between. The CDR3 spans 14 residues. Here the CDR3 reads CASSSLGPQSSLHF. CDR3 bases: TGTGCCAGCAGCAGTTTAGGGCCTCAGTCGTCCCTCCACTTT.

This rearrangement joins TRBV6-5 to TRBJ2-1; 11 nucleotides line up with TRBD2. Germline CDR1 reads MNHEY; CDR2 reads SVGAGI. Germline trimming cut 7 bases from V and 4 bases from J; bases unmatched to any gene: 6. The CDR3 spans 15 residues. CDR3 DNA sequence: TGTGCCAGCACCCCAACTAGCGGGGGTTACAATGAGCAGTTCTTC. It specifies CASTPTSGGYNEQFF.

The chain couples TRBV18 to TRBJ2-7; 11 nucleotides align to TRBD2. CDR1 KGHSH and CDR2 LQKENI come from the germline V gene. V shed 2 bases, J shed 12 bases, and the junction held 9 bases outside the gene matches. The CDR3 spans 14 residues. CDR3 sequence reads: CASSPGASGRILYF. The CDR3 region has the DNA TGTGCCAGCTCACCAGGGGCTAGCGGGAGGATTTTGTACTTC.

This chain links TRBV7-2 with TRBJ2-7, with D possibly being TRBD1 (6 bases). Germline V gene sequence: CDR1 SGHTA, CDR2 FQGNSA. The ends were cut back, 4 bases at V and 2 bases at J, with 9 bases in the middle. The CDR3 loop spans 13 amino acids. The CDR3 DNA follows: TGTGCCAGCAGCTCCGGACAGACCTACGAGCAGTACTTC. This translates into CASSSGQTYEQYF.

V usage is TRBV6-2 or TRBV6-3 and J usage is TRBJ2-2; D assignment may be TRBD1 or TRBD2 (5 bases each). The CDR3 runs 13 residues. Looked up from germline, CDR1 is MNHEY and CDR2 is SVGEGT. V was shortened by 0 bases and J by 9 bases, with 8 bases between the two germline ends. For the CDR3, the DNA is TGTGCCAGCAGTTACTCGGGGGTGAGGGAGCTGTTTTTT. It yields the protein CASSYSGVRELFF.

CDR3 nucleotide sequence: TGTGCCAGCAGCAGGACCGGGCCCGGCGAGCAGTTCTTC. Translation gives CASSRTGPGEQFF. The chain uses TRBV11-3 and TRBJ2-1; D is uncertain. This CDR3 has 13 amino acids. CDR1 SGHNT and CDR2 YENEEA come from the germline V gene. The V end was cut by 5 bases, the J end by 10 bases, with 15 bases between.

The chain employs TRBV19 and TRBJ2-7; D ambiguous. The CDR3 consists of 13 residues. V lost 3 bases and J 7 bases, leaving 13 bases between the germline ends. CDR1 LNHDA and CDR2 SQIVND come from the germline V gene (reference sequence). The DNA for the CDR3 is TGTGCCAGTAGTATGGTCCACGCTGGGGAGCAGTACTTC. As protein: CASSMVHAGEQYF.

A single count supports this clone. The CDR3 protein is CASSLLGTGSEKLFF. The DNA of the CDR3 is TGTGCCAGCAGCCTCTTGGGGACAGGGAGTGAAAAACTGTTTTTT. The chain is built from TRBV28 and TRBJ1-4, with 9 bases that match TRBD1. This CDR3 comprises 15 residues. J was trimmed by 7 bases and V by 6 bases; bases with no gene match: 9. Germline V lookup: CDR1 MDHEN, CDR2 SYDVKM.

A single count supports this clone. The CDR3 bases are TGTGCCAGTAGTATAGACGTTACTGAGCAGTTCTTC. Protein sequence: CASSIDVTEQFF. The V and J genes are TRBV19 and TRBJ2-1; the D is unclear. Per germline, CDR1 LNHDA and CDR2 SQIVND (reference sequence). Trimming took off 0 bases at V and 9 bases at J, with 6 bases between the two ends. The CDR3 length is 12 residues.

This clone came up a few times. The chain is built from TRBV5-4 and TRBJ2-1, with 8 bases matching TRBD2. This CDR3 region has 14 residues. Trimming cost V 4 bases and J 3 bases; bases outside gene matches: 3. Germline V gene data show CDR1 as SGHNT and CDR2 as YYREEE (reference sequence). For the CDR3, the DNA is TGTGCCAGCAGCATGGGACTAGACTACAATGAGCAGTTCTTC. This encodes CASSMGLDYNEQFF.

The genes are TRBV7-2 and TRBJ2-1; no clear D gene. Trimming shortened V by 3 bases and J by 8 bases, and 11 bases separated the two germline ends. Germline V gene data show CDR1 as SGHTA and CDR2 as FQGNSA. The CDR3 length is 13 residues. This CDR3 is CASSFFRSHEQFF. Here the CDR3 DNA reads TGTGCCAGCAGCTTTTTCCGGTCCCATGAGCAGTTCTTC.

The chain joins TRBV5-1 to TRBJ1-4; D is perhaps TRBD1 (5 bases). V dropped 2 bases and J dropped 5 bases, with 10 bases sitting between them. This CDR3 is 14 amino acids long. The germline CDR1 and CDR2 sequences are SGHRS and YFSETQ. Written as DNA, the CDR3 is TGCGCCAGCAGCTTCGGGGCTGAAAATGAAAAACTGTTTTTT. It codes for CASSFGAENEKLFF.